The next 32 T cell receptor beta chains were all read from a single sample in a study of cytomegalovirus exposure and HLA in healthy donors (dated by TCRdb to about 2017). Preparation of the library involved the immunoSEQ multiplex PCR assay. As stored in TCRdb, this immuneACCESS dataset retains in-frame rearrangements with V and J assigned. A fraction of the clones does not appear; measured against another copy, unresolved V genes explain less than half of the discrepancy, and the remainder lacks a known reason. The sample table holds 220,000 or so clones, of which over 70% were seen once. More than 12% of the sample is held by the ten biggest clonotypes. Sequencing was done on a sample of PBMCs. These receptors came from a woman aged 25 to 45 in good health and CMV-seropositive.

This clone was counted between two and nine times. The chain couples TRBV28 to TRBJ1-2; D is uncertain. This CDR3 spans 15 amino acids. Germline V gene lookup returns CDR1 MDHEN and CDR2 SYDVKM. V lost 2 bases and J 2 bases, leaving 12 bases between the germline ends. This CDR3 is CASSLLKAANYGYTF. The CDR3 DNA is TGTGCCAGCAGTTTACTCAAGGCGGCGAACTATGGCTACACCTTC.

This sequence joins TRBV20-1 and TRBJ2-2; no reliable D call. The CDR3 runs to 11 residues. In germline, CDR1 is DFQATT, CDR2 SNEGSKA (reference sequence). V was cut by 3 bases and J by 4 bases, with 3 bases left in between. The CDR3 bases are TGCAGTGCTAGCGGCACCGGGGAGCTGTTTTTT. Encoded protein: CSASGTGELFF.

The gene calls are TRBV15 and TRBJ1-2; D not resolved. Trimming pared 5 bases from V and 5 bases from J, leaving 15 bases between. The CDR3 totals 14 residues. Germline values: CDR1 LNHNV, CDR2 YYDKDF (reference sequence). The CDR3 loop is CATSVGEITYGYTF. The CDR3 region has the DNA TGTGCCACCAGCGTAGGAGAGATAACTTATGGCTACACCTTC. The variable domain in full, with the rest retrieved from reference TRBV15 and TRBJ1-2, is DAMVIQNPRYQVTQFGKPVTLSCSQTLNHNVMYWYQQKSSQAPKLLFHYYDKDFNNEADTPDNFQSRRPNTSFCFLDIRSPGLGDTAMYLCATSVGEITYGYTFGSGTRLTVV.

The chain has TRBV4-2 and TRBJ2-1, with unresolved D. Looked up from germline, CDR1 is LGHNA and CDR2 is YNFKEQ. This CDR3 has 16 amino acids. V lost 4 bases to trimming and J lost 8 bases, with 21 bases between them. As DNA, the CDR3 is TGTGCCAGCAGCCCAAGGGCAGGCTTACTTACAGATGAGCAGTTCTTC. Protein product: CASSPRAGLLTDEQFF.

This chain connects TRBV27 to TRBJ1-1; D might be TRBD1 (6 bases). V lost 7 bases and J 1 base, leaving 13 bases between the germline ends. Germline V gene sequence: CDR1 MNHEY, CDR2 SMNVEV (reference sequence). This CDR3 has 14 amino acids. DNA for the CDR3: TGTGCCAGCAAATCGAGGGGGGGGAACACTGAAGCTTTCTTT. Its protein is CASKSRGGNTEAFF.

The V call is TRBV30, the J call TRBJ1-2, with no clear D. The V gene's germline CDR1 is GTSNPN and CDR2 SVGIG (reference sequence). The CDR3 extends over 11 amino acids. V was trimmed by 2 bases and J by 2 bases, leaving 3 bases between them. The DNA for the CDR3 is TGTGCCTGGAGTCACAACTATGGCTACACCTTC. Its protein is CAWSHNYGYTF.

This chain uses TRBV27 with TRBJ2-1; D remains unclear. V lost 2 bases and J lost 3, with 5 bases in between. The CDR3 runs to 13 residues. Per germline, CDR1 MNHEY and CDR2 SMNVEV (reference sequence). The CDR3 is CASSLTLYNEQFF. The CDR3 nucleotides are TGTGCCAGCAGTTTAACGCTCTACAATGAGCAGTTCTTC.

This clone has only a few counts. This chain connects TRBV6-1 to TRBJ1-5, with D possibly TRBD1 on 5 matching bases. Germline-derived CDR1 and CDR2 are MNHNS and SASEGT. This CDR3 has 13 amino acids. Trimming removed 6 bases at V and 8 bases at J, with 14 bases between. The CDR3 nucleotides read TGTGCCAGCAGCCGAGGGAGGGGAGAGCCCCAGCATTTT. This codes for CASSRGRGEPQHF.

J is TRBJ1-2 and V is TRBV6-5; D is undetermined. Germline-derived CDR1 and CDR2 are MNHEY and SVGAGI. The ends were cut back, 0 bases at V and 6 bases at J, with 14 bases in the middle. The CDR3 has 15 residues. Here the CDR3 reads CASSYSRRRANGYTF. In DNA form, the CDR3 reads TGTGCCAGCAGTTACTCACGGAGGAGGGCTAATGGCTACACCTTC.

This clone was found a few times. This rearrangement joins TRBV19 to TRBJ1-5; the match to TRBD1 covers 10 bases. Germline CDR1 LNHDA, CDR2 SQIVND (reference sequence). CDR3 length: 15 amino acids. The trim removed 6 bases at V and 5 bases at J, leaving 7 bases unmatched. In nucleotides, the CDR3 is TGTGCCAGTAGCACGGGACAGGGGCTAGATCAGCCCCAGCATTTT. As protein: CASSTGQGLDQPQHF.

Here the CDR3 DNA reads TGTGCCAGCAGCTTAGAGGGGGGAGACTCCTACGAGCAGTACTTC. Its translation is CASSLEGGDSYEQYF. V gene TRBV11-2 combines with J gene TRBJ2-7, with D perhaps TRBD2 (6 bases). Germline V gene lookup returns CDR1 SGHAT and CDR2 FQNNGV. The CDR3 contains 15 residues. The V end was cut by 0 bases, the J end by 0 bases, with 9 bases between.

The CDR3 is CASSSGTGTRNTGELFF. The CDR3 bases are TGTGCCAGCAGTTCCGGCACCGGGACTAGAAACACCGGGGAGCTGTTTTTT. The chain links TRBV28 to TRBJ2-2; 8 positions match TRBD2. The CDR3 is 17 amino acids. Germline CDR1 reads MDHEN; CDR2 reads SYDVKM. V lost 4 bases, J lost 2 bases, and 9 bases stayed unmatched.

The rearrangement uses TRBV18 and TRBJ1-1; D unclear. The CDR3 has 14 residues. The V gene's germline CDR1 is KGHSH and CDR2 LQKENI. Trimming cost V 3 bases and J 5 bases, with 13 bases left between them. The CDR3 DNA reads TGTGCCAGCTCACCGGCGGGTGGTTGGACTGAAGCTTTCTTT. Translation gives CASSPAGGWTEAFF.

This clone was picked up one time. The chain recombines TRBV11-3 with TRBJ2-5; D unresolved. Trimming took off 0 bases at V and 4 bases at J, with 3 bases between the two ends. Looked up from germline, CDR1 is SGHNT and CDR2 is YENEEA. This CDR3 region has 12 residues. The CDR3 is CASSLDRETQYF. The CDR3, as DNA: TGTGCCAGCAGCTTAGACAGAGAGACCCAGTACTTC.

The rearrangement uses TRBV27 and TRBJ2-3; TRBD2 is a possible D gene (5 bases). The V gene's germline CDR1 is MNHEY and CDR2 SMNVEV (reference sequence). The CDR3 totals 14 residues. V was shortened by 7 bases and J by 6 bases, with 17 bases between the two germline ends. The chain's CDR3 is CASTELGPTDTQYF. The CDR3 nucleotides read TGTGCCAGCACCGAACTAGGGCCAACGGATACGCAGTATTTT.

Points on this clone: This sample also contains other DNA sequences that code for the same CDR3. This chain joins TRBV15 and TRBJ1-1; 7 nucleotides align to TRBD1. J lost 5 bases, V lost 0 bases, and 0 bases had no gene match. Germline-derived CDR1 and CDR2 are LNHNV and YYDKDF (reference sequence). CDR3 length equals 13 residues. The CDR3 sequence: CATSRDRGTEAFF. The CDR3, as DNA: TGTGCCACCAGCAGAGACAGGGGGACTGAAGCTTTCTTT. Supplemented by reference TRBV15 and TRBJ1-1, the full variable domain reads DAMVIQNPRYQVTQFGKPVTLSCSQTLNHNVMYWYQQKSSQAPKLLFHYYDKDFNNEADTPDNFQSRRPNTSFCFLDIRSPGLGDTAMYLCATSRDRGTEAFFGQGTRLTVV.

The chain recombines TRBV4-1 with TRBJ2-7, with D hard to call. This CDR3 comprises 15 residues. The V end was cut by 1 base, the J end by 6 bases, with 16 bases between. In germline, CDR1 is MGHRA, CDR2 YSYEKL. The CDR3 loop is CASSQVSSLYSEQYF. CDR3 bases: TGCGCCAGCAGCCAAGTATCCTCGTTGTATTCCGAGCAGTACTTC.

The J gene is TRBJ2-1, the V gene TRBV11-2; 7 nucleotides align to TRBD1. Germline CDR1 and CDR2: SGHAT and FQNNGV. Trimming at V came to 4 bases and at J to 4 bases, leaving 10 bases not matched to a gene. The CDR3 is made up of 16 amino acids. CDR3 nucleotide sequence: TGTGCCAGCAGCTCCCCTCGGGACAGCCTTTACAATGAGCAGTTCTTC. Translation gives CASSSPRDSLYNEQFF.

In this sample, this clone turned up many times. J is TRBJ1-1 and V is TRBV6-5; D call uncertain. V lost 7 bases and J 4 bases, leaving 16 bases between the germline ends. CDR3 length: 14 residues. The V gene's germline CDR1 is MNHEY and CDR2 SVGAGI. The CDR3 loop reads CASTYAVEATEAFF. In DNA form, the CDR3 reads TGTGCCAGCACCTACGCTGTCGAGGCCACTGAAGCTTTCTTT.

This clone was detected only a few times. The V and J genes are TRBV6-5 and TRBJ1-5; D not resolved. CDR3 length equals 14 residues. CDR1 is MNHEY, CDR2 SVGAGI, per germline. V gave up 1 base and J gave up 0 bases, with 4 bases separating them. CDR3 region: CASSYLSSNQPQHF. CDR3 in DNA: TGTGCCAGCAGTTACTTAAGTAGCAATCAGCCCCAGCATTTT.

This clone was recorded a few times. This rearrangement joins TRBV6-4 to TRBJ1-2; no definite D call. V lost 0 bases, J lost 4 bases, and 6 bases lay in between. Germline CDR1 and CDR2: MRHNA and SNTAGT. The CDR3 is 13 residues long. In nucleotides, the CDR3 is TGTGCCAGCAGTGACTCGGGAGGCTATGGCTACACCTTC. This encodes CASSDSGGYGYTF.

CDR3 nucleotides: TGTGCCAGCAGTGGGGGGGACGAGCAGTACTTC. Protein product: CASSGGDEQYF. V and J are TRBV27 and TRBJ2-7, with 7 bases lining up with TRBD2. The CDR3 consists of 11 residues. V shed 5 bases and J 5 bases; nucleotides not matched to a gene: 0. Germline lookup yields CDR1 MNHEY and CDR2 SMNVEV (reference sequence).

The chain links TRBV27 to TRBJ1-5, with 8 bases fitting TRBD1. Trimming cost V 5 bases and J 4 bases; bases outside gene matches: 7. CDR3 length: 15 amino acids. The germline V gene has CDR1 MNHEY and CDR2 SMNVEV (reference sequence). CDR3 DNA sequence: TGTGCCAGCAGTGCAGGGGGCGCGGGAAATCAGCCCCAGCATTTT. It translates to CASSAGGAGNQPQHF.

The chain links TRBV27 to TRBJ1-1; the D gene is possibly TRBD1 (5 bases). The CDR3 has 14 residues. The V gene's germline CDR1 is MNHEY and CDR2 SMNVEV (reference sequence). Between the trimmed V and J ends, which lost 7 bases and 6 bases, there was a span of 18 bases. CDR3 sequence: CASNVGRVGAEAFF. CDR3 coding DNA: TGTGCCAGCAACGTGGGCAGGGTAGGCGCTGAAGCTTTCTTT.

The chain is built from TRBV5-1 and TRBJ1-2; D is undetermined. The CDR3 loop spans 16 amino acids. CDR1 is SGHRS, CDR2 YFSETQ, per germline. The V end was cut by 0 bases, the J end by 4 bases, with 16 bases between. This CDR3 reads CASSLANENTGYGYTF. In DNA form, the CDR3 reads TGCGCCAGCAGCTTGGCAAATGAAAACACGGGCTATGGCTACACCTTC.

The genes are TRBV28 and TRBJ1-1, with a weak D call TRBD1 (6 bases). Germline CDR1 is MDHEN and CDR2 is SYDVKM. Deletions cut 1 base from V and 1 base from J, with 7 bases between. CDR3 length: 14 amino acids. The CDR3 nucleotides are TGTGCCAGCAGTTTATCACAGGGGAACACTGAAGCTTTCTTT. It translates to CASSLSQGNTEAFF. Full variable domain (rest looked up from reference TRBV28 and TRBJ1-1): DVKVTQSSRYLVKRTGEKVFLECVQDMDHENMFWYRQDPGLGLRLIYFSYDVKMKEKGDIPEGYSVSREKKERFSLILESASTNQTSMYLCASSLSQGNTEAFFGQGTRLTVV.

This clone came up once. The DNA of the CDR3 is TGTGCCAGCAGCCCCGACAGGGGGTCTACAGATACGCAGTATTTT. It encodes CASSPDRGSTDTQYF. The chain employs TRBV9 and TRBJ2-3; 9 nucleotides agree with TRBD1. V shed 4 bases and J 3 bases; nucleotides not matched to a gene: 6. CDR1 and CDR2 (germline): SGDLS, YYNGEE. The length of the CDR3 is 15 residues.

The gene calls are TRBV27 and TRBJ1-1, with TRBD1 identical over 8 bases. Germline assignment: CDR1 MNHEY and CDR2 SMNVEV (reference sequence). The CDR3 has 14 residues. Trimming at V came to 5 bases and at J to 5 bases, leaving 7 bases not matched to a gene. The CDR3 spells CASSGNRGRTEAFF. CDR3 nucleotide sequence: TGTGCCAGCAGTGGAAACAGGGGGAGGACTGAAGCTTTCTTT.

The CDR3 nucleotides read TGTGCCAGCAGCCTCAGGGGAAAAGAGACCCAGTACTTC. This translates into CASSLRGKETQYF. The chain carries TRBV7-9 and TRBJ2-5; possibly TRBD1 for D (6 bases). Germline CDR1 and CDR2: SEHNR and FQNEAQ (reference sequence). V lost 5 bases, J lost 3 bases, and 10 bases lay in between. The CDR3 loop spans 13 amino acids.

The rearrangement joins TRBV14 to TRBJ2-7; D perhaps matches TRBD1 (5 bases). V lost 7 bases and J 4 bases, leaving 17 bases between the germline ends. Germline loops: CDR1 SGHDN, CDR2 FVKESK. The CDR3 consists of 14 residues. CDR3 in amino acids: CASNPIDGQYEQYF. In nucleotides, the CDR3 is TGTGCCAGCAATCCCATTGACGGACAATACGAGCAGTACTTC.

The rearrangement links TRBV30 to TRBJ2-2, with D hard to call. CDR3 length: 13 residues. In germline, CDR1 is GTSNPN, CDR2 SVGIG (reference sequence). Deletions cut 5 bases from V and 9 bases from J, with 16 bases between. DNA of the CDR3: TGTGCCTGGGGCCTTGAAGGCGTTCGGGAGCTGTTTTTT. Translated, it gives CAWGLEGVRELFF.

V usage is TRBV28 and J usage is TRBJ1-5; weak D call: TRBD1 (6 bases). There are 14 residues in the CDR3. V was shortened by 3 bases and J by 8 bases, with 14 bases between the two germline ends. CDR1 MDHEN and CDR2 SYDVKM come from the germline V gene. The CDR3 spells CASSLWGAGEPQHF. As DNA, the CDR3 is TGTGCCAGCAGTTTGTGGGGGGCAGGGGAGCCCCAGCATTTT.